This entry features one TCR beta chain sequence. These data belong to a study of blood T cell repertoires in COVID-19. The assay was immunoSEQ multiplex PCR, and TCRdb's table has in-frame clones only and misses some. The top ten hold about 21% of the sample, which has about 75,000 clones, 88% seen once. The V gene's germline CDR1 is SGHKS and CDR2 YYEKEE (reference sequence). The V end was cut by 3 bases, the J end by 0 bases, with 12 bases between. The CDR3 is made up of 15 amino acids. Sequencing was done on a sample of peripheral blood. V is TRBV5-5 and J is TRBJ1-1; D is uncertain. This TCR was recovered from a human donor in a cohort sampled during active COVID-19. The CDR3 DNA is TGTGCCAGCAGCTCCAAACCGCCAGTGAACACTGAAGCTTTCTTT. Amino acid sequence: CASSSKPPVNTEAFF.